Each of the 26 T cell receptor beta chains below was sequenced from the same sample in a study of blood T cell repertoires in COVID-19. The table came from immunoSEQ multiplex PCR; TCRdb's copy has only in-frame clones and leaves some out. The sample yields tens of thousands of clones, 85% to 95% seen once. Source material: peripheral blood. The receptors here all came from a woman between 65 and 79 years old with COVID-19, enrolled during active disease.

The CDR3 region has the DNA TGTGCCAGCAGTCCGCCTCGGACTAGCGGGAGGGCCTACAATGAGCAGTTCTTC. Translation gives CASSPPRTSGRAYNEQFF. The chain combines TRBV27 with TRBJ2-1; 15 nucleotides line up with TRBD2. Germline CDR1 is MNHEY and CDR2 is SMNVEV (reference sequence). The CDR3 length is 18 residues. V lost 5 bases to trimming and J lost 2 bases; unmatched junction nucleotides: 7.

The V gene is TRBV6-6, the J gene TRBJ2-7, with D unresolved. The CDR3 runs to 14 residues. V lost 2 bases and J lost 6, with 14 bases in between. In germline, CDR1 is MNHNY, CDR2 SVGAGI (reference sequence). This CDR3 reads CASSYARNEGEQYF. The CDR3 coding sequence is TGTGCCAGCAGTTACGCCAGGAACGAAGGCGAGCAGTACTTC.

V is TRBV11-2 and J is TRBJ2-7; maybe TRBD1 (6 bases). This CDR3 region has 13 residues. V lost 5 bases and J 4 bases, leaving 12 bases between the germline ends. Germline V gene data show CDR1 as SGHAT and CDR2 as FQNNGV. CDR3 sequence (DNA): TGTGCCAGCAGCCCTGGACAGCTATACGAGCAGTACTTC. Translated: CASSPGQLYEQYF.

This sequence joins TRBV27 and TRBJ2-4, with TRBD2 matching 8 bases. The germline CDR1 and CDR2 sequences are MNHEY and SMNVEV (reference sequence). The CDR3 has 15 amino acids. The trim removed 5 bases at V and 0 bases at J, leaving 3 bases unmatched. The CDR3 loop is CASSPAGEAKNIQYF. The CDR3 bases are TGTGCCAGCAGTCCAGCGGGAGAAGCCAAAAACATTCAGTACTTC.

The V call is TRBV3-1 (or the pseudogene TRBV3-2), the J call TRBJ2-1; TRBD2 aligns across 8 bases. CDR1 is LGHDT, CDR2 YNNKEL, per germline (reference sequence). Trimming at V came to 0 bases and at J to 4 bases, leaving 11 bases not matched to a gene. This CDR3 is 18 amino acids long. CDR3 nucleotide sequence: TGTGCCAGCAGCCAAGATCTGAGCGGGGGAGGGATATACAATGAGCAGTTCTTC. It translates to CASSQDLSGGGIYNEQFF.

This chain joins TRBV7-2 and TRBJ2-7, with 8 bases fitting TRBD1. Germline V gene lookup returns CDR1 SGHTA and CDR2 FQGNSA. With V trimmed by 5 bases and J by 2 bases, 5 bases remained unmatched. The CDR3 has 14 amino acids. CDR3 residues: CASSPMGQAYEQYF. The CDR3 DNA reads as TGTGCCAGCAGCCCGATGGGACAGGCCTACGAGCAGTACTTC.

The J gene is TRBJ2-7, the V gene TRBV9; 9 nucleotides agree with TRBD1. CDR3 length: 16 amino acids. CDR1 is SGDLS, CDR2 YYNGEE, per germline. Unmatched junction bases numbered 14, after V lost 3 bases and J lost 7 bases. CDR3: CASSAQAGQGIREQYF. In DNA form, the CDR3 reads TGTGCCAGCAGCGCCCAGGCCGGACAGGGGATTAGGGAGCAGTACTTC.

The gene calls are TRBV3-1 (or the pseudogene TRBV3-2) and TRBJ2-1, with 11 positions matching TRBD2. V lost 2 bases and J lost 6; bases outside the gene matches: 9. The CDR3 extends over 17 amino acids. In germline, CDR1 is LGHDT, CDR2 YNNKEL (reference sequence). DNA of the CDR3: TGTGCCAGCAGCCAATCCCTACTAGCGGGAGTAGGCAATGAGCAGTTCTTC. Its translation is CASSQSLLAGVGNEQFF.

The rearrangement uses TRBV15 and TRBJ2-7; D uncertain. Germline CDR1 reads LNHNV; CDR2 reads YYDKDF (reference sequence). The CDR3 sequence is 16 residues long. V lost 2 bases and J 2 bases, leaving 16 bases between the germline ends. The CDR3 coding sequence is TGTGCCACCAGCAGACAAAAGTCCTCTATCCCCTACGAGCAGTACTTC. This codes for CATSRQKSSIPYEQYF.

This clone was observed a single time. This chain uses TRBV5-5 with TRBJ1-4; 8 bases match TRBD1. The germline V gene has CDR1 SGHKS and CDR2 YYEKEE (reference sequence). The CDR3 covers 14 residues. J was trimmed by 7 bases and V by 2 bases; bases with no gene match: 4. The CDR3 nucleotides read TGTGCCAGCAGCTTTGGACAGGGAGTTGAAAAACTGTTTTTT. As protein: CASSFGQGVEKLFF.

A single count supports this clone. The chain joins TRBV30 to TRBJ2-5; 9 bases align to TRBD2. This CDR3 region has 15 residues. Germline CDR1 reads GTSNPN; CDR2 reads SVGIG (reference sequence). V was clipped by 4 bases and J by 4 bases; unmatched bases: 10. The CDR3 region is CAWNIPGTSSETQYF. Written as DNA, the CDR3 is TGTGCCTGGAATATCCCCGGGACTAGCTCAGAGACCCAGTACTTC.

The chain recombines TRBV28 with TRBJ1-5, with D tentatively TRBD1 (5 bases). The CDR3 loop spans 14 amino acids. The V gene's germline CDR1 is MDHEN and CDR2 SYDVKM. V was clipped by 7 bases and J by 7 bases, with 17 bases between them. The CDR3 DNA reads TGTGCCAGCAACACGGAACAGGTTAGGCAGCCCCAGCATTTT. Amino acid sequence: CASNTEQVRQPQHF.

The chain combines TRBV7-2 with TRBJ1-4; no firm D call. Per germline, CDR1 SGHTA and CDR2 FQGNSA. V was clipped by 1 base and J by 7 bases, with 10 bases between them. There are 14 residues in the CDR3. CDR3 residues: CASSLDQATEKLFF. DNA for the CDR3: TGTGCCAGCAGCTTAGATCAGGCTACTGAAAAACTGTTTTTT.

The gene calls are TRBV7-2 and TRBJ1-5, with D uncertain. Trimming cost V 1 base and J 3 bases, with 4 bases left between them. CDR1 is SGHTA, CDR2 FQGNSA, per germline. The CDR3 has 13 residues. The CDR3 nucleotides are TGTGCCAGCAGCTTAGATCTCAATCAGCCCCAGCATTTT. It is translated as CASSLDLNQPQHF. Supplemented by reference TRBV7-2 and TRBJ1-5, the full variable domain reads GAGVSQSPSNKVTEKGKDVELRCDPISGHTALYWYRQSLGQGLEFLIYFQGNSAPDKSGLPSDRFSAERTGGSVSTLTIQRTQQEDSAVYLCASSLDLNQPQHFGDGTRLSIL.

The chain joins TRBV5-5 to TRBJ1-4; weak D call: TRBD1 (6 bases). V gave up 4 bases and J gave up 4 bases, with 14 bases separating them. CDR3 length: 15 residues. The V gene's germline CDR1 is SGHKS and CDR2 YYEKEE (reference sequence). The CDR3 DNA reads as TGTGCCAGCAGCCCAAGGGGGGGGTTTAATGAAAAACTGTTTTTT. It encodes CASSPRGGFNEKLFF.

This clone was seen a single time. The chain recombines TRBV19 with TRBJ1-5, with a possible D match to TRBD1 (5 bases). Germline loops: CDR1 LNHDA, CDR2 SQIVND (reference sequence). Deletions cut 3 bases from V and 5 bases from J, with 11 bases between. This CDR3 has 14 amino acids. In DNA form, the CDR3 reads TGTGCCAGTAGTATTGCGACAGTCGATCAGCCCCAGCATTTT. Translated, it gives CASSIATVDQPQHF.

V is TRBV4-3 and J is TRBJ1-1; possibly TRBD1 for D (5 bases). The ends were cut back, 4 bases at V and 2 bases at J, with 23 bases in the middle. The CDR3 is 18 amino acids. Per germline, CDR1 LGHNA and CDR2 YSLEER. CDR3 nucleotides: TGCGCCAGCAGCCCGTGGGCAGCGACAGATATAAAAAACACTGAAGCTTTCTTT. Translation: CASSPWAATDIKNTEAFF.

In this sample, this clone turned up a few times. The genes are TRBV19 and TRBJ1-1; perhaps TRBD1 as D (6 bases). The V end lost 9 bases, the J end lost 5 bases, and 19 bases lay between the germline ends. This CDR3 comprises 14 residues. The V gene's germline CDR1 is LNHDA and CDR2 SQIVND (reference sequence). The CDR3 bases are TGTGCCAGCAACGACCAGGGGTTGCGTACTGAAGCTTTCTTT. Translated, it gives CASNDQGLRTEAFF.

CDR3 nucleotides: TGTGCCAGCAGCCCTTTTGACATTCAGTACTTC. Translating it yields CASSPFDIQYF. This rearrangement joins TRBV6-6 to TRBJ2-4, with D hard to call. The length of the CDR3 is 11 residues. Trimming shortened V by 6 bases and J by 8 bases, and 8 bases separated the two germline ends. Looked up from germline, CDR1 is MNHNY and CDR2 is SVGAGI (reference sequence).

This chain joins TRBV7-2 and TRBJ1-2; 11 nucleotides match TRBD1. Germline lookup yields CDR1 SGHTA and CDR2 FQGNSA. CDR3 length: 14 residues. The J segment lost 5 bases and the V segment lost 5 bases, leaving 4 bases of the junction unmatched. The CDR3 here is CASSRDRGRYGYTF. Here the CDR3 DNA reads TGTGCCAGCAGCAGGGACAGGGGGAGGTATGGCTACACCTTC.

CDR3 nucleotides: TGTGCCAGCAGCCAGGGACAGGGATTTGGCTACACCTTC. Its protein is CASSQGQGFGYTF. This chain connects TRBV3-1 (or the pseudogene TRBV3-2) to TRBJ1-2, with TRBD1 identical over 9 bases. J was trimmed by 7 bases and V by 3 bases; bases with no gene match: 3. CDR1 and CDR2 (germline): LGHDT, YNNKEL (reference sequence). The CDR3 is 13 amino acids.

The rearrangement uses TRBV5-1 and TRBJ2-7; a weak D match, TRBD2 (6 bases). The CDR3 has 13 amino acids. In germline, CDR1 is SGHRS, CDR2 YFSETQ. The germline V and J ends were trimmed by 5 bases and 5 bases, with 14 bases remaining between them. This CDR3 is CASRVGGSNEQYF. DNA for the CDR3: TGCGCCAGCAGAGTGGGGGGAAGTAACGAGCAGTACTTC. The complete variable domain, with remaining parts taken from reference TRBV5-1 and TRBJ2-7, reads KAGVTQTPRYLIKTRGQQVTLSCSPISGHRSVSWYQQTPGQGLQFLFEYFSETQRNKGNFPGRFSGRQFSNSRSEMNVSTLELGDSALYLCASRVGGSNEQYFGPGTRLTVT.

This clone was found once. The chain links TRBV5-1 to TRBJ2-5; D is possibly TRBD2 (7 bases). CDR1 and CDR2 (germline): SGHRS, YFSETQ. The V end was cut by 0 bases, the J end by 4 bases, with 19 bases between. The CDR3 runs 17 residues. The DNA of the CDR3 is TGCGCCAGCAGCTTGGGGGGCGGGGGCCTTGGGAGAGAGACCCAGTACTTC. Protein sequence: CASSLGGGGLGRETQYF.

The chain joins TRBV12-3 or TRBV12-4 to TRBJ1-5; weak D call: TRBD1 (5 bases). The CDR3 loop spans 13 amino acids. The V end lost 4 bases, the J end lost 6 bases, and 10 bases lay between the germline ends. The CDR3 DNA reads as TGTGCCAGCAGTTCCGGCCAGGGTCAGCCCCAGCATTTT. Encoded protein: CASSSGQGQPQHF.

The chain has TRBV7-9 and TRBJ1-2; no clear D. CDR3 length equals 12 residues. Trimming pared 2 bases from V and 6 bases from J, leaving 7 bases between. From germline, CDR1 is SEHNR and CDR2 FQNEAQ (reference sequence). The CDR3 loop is CASSLNGNGYTF. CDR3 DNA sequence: TGTGCCAGCAGCTTAAACGGGAATGGCTACACCTTC.

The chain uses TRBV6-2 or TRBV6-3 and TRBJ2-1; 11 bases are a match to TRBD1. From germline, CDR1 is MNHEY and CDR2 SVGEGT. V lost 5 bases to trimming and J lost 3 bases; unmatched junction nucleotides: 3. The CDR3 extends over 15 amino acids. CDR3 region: CASSAGQGGYNEQFF. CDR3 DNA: TGTGCCAGCAGTGCGGGACAGGGGGGCTACAATGAGCAGTTCTTC.